The 30 T cell receptor beta chains below all came from one sample that was sequenced in a study of blood T cell repertoires in COVID-19 (TCRdb year 2020). The library was obtained by the immunoSEQ multiplex PCR assay. Not all clones reach the TCRdb copy of this immuneACCESS table, which keeps in-frame sequences only. Checked studies attribute under half of the gap to unresolved V genes and leave the rest unexplained. The sample records about 59,000 clones, around 81% of which are singletons. Around 30% of the sample comes from the top ten. What was sequenced was peripheral blood. These receptors were obtained from a woman at least 80 years old with active or convalescent COVID-19.

V and J are TRBV4-3 and TRBJ1-2, with 7 bases that match TRBD1. The CDR3 is 15 amino acids. Germline values: CDR1 LGHNA, CDR2 YSLEER. After removal of 2 bases from V and 3 bases from J, the junction contained 6 bases not matched to a gene. The CDR3 reads CASSQPGQTHYGYTF. In nucleotides, the CDR3 is TGCGCCAGCAGCCAACCGGGACAGACTCACTATGGCTACACCTTC.

The genes are TRBV27 and TRBJ2-3, with D perhaps TRBD2 (5 bases). V was pared by 2 bases and J by 0 bases, with 6 bases between. CDR3 length: 14 amino acids. The germline gives CDR1 MNHEY, CDR2 SMNVEV (reference sequence). CDR3 sequence: CASSLAGSTDTQYF. DNA of the CDR3: TGTGCCAGCAGTTTAGCGGGTAGCACAGATACGCAGTATTTT.

The chain is built from TRBV7-9 and TRBJ1-6, with D unresolved. The V end was cut by 11 bases, the J end by 3 bases, with 8 bases between. Germline V CDR1 and CDR2: SEHNR, FQNEAQ (reference sequence). The CDR3 extends over 12 amino acids. The CDR3 loop is CAPRDYNSPLHF. The CDR3 nucleotides read TGTGCCCCCCGGGACTATAATTCACCCCTCCACTTT.

The rearrangement links TRBV5-1 to TRBJ2-1, with TRBD2 as a possible D gene (6 bases). Looked up from germline, CDR1 is SGHRS and CDR2 is YFSETQ. The ends were cut back, 1 base at V and 7 bases at J, with 12 bases in the middle. The CDR3 is made up of 14 amino acids. CDR3 protein: CASSLNAAGNEQFF. CDR3 nucleotide sequence: TGCGCCAGCAGCTTGAATGCGGCGGGGAATGAGCAGTTCTTC. The entire variable domain, with the rest obtained from reference TRBV5-1 and TRBJ2-1, is as follows: KAGVTQTPRYLIKTRGQQVTLSCSPISGHRSVSWYQQTPGQGLQFLFEYFSETQRNKGNFPGRFSGRQFSNSRSEMNVSTLELGDSALYLCASSLNAAGNEQFFGPGTRLTVL.

The V call is TRBV11-3, the J call TRBJ2-1; possible D gene TRBD2, 5 bases. CDR1 SGHNT and CDR2 YENEEA come from the germline V gene. This CDR3 contains 13 residues. Trimming removed 5 bases from V and 5 bases from J, with 10 bases in between. CDR3 amino acids: CASSASADNEQFF. CDR3 sequence (DNA): TGTGCCAGCAGCGCGTCAGCGGACAATGAGCAGTTCTTC.

This clone was counted between two and nine times. The V and J genes are TRBV7-8 and TRBJ2-4; tentative D call: TRBD1 (5 bases). CDR1 SGHVS and CDR2 FQNEAQ come from the germline V gene. The CDR3 contains 15 residues. The V gene lost 2 bases and the J gene lost 1 base, with 9 bases spanning the gap. The CDR3 region is CASSLRGSAKNIQYF. DNA for the CDR3: TGTGCCAGCAGCTTAAGGGGATCGGCCAAAAACATTCAGTACTTC.

Of note for this clone: The sample has other DNA sequences that encode this CDR3 too. This rearrangement joins TRBV5-1 to TRBJ2-5, with a tentative D call TRBD2 (5 bases). CDR1 is SGHRS, CDR2 YFSETQ, per germline. The CDR3 runs to 13 residues. V lost 4 bases and J 5 bases, leaving 12 bases between the germline ends. The CDR3 loop is CASSLEGEETQYF. Here the CDR3 DNA reads TGCGCCAGCAGCCTAGAGGGAGAGGAGACCCAGTACTTC. Full variable domain (rest looked up from reference TRBV5-1 and TRBJ2-5): KAGVTQTPRYLIKTRGQQVTLSCSPISGHRSVSWYQQTPGQGLQFLFEYFSETQRNKGNFPGRFSGRQFSNSRSEMNVSTLELGDSALYLCASSLEGEETQYFGPGTRLLVL.

The chain carries TRBV19 and TRBJ1-1; possibly TRBD1 for D (5 bases). In germline, CDR1 is LNHDA, CDR2 SQIVND (reference sequence). The V and J ends lost 4 bases and 4 bases respectively, with 13 bases between them. This CDR3 region has 14 residues. Here the CDR3 DNA reads TGTGCCAGTAGTACCATCGACAGAAGCACTGAAGCTTTCTTT. It codes for CASSTIDRSTEAFF. The full variable domain, rest sourced from reference TRBV19 and TRBJ1-1, is DGGITQSPKYLFRKEGQNVTLSCEQNLNHDAMYWYRQDPGQGLRLIYYSQIVNDFQKGDIAEGYSVSREKKESFPLTVTSAQKNPTAFYLCASSTIDRSTEAFFGQGTRLTVV.

V gene TRBV5-1 combines with J gene TRBJ1-6; 7 bases fit TRBD1. CDR1 and CDR2 (germline): SGHRS, YFSETQ. The V and J ends lost 4 bases and 10 bases, in that order; junction bases with no gene match: 11. The CDR3 is 15 amino acids. Written as DNA, the CDR3 is TGCGCCAGCAGCCCTTCGGGAACAGGGGAGTCACCCCTCCACTTT. Residues: CASSPSGTGESPLHF.

The gene calls are TRBV10-3 and TRBJ2-3, with D perhaps TRBD1 (6 bases). V was pared by 7 bases and J by 5 bases, with 16 bases between. Germline values: CDR1 ENHRY, CDR2 SYGVKD. This CDR3 has 14 residues. CDR3 region: CAIKKTGFIDTQYF. CDR3 DNA sequence: TGTGCCATCAAAAAAACAGGGTTCATAGATACGCAGTATTTT.

This clone showed up just a few times. J is TRBJ2-7 and V is TRBV7-2; 7 nucleotides match TRBD1. This CDR3 has 14 amino acids. CDR1 is SGHTA, CDR2 FQGNSA, per germline. V gave up 0 bases and J gave up 7 bases; unmatched junction bases: 6. The CDR3 DNA follows: TGTGCCAGCAGCTTAGCGACAGGGATGAAGGAGCAGTACTTC. This gives the protein CASSLATGMKEQYF.

This clone has just a few counts. The chain uses TRBV7-2 and TRBJ2-3, with 14 bases aligning to TRBD2. From germline, CDR1 is SGHTA and CDR2 FQGNSA. CDR3 size: 17 residues. With V trimmed by 5 bases and J by 1 base, 5 bases remained unmatched. CDR3 loop: CASSQRLAGGGTDTQYF. The CDR3, as DNA: TGTGCCAGCAGCCAACGACTAGCGGGGGGGGGCACAGATACGCAGTATTTT.

The rearrangement links TRBV6-1 to TRBJ2-7; D unresolved. Germline CDR1 is MNHNS and CDR2 is SASEGT. Trimming took off 2 bases at V and 1 base at J, with 6 bases between the two ends. The CDR3 sequence is 13 residues long. DNA of the CDR3: TGTGCCAGCAGTGAACACTTTTCCTACGAGCAGTACTTC. Amino acid sequence: CASSEHFSYEQYF.

The CDR3 sequence is CASSVGIVNEQFF. CDR3 nucleotides: TGTGCCAGCAGCGTAGGAATAGTCAATGAGCAGTTCTTC. The rearrangement uses TRBV9 and TRBJ2-1; D is ambiguous. This CDR3 has 13 amino acids. CDR1 and CDR2 from the germline V gene are SGDLS and YYNGEE. Trimming pared 0 bases from V and 6 bases from J, leaving 7 bases between. Complete variable domain (other parts from reference TRBV9 and TRBJ2-1): DSGVTQTPKHLITATGQRVTLRCSPRSGDLSVYWYQQSLDQGLQFLIQYYNGEERAKGNILERFSAQQFPDLHSELNLSSLELGDSALYFCASSVGIVNEQFFGPGTRLTVL.

This chain uses TRBV7-2 with TRBJ2-6; D remains unclear. The V gene lost 5 bases and the J gene lost 0 bases, with 11 bases spanning the gap. Germline values: CDR1 SGHTA, CDR2 FQGNSA. The CDR3 is 16 amino acids. The CDR3 DNA follows: TGTGCCAGCAGCCCCATAGACTCCTCTGGGGCCAACGTCCTGACTTTC. It encodes CASSPIDSSGANVLTF.

J is TRBJ1-2 and V is TRBV18; no reliable D call. CDR3 length equals 13 residues. The V end was cut by 2 bases, the J end by 4 bases, with 8 bases between. From germline, CDR1 is KGHSH and CDR2 LQKENI. DNA of the CDR3: TGTGCCAGCTCACCAGAGAGGGTCTATGGCTACACCTTC. This translates into CASSPERVYGYTF.

This chain connects TRBV6-6 to TRBJ1-4; 7 positions match TRBD1. V gave up 5 bases and J gave up 4 bases; unmatched junction bases: 16. Looked up from germline, CDR1 is MNHNY and CDR2 is SVGAGI (reference sequence). The CDR3 totals 18 residues. For the CDR3, the DNA is TGTGCCAGCAGTCCAACCCCGGGACAGACCTTCCGTAATGAAAAACTGTTTTTT. Its translation is CASSPTPGQTFRNEKLFF.

This clone was seen once. The gene calls are TRBV28 and TRBJ2-1; 13 bases are shared with TRBD2. The CDR3 has 14 amino acids. Unmatched junction bases numbered 2, after V lost 2 bases and J lost 10 bases. Germline CDR1 and CDR2: MDHEN and SYDVKM. The CDR3 DNA is TGTGCCAGCAGTTTAGGACTAGCGGGGGAGGAGCAGTTCTTC. Its translation is CASSLGLAGEEQFF.

This clone has just one count. The chain joins TRBV9 to TRBJ2-1; D may be TRBD2 (5 bases). Germline V gene sequence: CDR1 SGDLS, CDR2 YYNGEE. The CDR3 runs to 16 residues. The ends were cut back, 3 bases at V and 8 bases at J, with 21 bases in the middle. In nucleotides, the CDR3 is TGTGCCAGCAGCGCGAGAACGGGGTCATCGAGCGATGAGCAGTTCTTC. Protein product: CASSARTGSSSDEQFF.

The genes are TRBV21-1 and TRBJ2-7; the D segment call TRBD2 is taken from the table without a DNA check. TRBV21-1 has pseudogene status. This CDR3 is 18 amino acids long. The CDR3 sequence is CASSKFETSGGSSYEQYF. Here the CDR3 DNA reads TGTGCCAGCAGCAAATTTGAGACTAGCGGGGGAAGCTCCTACGAGCAGTACTTC.

The J gene is TRBJ2-6, the V gene TRBV4-3; a weak D match, TRBD1 (6 bases). This CDR3 region has 17 residues. Trimming shortened V by 3 bases and J by 0 bases, and 12 bases separated the two germline ends. From germline, CDR1 is LGHNA and CDR2 YSLEER. CDR3 coding DNA: TGCGCCAGCAGCCATGCGACAGGTTTCTCTGGGGCCAACGTCCTGACTTTC. Its translation: CASSHATGFSGANVLTF.

This chain links TRBV19 with TRBJ2-1, with 8 positions matching TRBD2. CDR1 LNHDA and CDR2 SQIVND come from the germline V gene (reference sequence). V lost 5 bases and J lost 3; bases outside the gene matches: 6. This CDR3 is 15 amino acids long. This CDR3 reads CASSAAGERYNEQFF. CDR3 coding DNA: TGTGCCAGTAGTGCAGCGGGGGAGCGCTACAATGAGCAGTTCTTC. The entire variable domain, with the rest obtained from reference TRBV19 and TRBJ2-1, is as follows: DGGITQSPKYLFRKEGQNVTLSCEQNLNHDAMYWYRQDPGQGLRLIYYSQIVNDFQKGDIAEGYSVSREKKESFPLTVTSAQKNPTAFYLCASSAAGERYNEQFFGPGTRLTVL.

This clone was counted only a few times. The rearrangement links TRBV10-2 to TRBJ2-3; TRBD1 matches at 7 bases. V was pared by 6 bases and J by 0 bases, with 6 bases of the junction left unmatched. Per the germline V gene, CDR1 is WSHSY and CDR2 is SAAADI. This CDR3 region has 15 residues. The CDR3 loop reads CASRSDRASTDTQYF. For the CDR3, the DNA is TGCGCCAGCAGATCCGACAGGGCGAGCACAGATACGCAGTATTTT.

The V call is TRBV7-9, the J call TRBJ1-4; 10 bases are shared with TRBD1. The germline V gene has CDR1 SEHNR and CDR2 FQNEAQ (reference sequence). V was pared by 5 bases and J by 7 bases, with 7 bases of the junction left unmatched. The CDR3 spans 15 residues. CDR3: CASSPGTGATEKLFF. In DNA, the CDR3 is TGTGCCAGCAGCCCAGGGACAGGGGCAACTGAAAAACTGTTTTTT.

The rearrangement uses TRBV27 and TRBJ1-2, with D possibly being TRBD1 (6 bases). The germline CDR1 and CDR2 sequences are MNHEY and SMNVEV (reference sequence). This CDR3 has 12 residues. Trimming took off 10 bases at V and 8 bases at J, with 17 bases between the two ends. The CDR3 DNA sequence: TGTGCCACCCGAACGGGGGGCGGAGGCTACACCTTC. Protein product: CATRTGGGGYTF.

CDR3 nucleotide sequence: TGTGCCAGCAGTAGCCCACCTGGTACAGATACGCAGTATTTT. Translated, it gives CASSSPPGTDTQYF. The chain links TRBV25-1 to TRBJ2-3; D unresolved. V dropped 5 bases and J dropped 3 bases, with 12 bases sitting between them. This CDR3 is built from 14 residues. The germline V gene encodes CDR1 MGHDK and CDR2 SYGVNS. The complete variable domain, with remaining parts taken from reference TRBV25-1 and TRBJ2-3, reads EADIYQTPRYLVIGTGKKITLECSQTMGHDKMYWYQQDPGMELHLIHYSYGVNSTEKGDLSSESTVSRIRTEHFPLTLESARPSHTSQYLCASSSPPGTDTQYFGPGTRLTVL.

The genes are TRBV3-1 (or the pseudogene TRBV3-2) and TRBJ2-3, with 12 bases matching TRBD2. CDR3 length: 17 amino acids. Trimming cost V 4 bases and J 7 bases; bases outside gene matches: 12. Germline V gene data show CDR1 as LGHDT and CDR2 as YNNKEL (reference sequence). The CDR3 DNA reads TGTGCCAGCAGCCTACAGACTAGCGGGGGTACGGTTCATACGCAGTATTTT. This gives the protein CASSLQTSGGTVHTQYF.

This clone occurred once. V usage is TRBV12-3 or TRBV12-4 and J usage is TRBJ2-2; the D gene is possibly TRBD1 (6 bases). This CDR3 contains 12 residues. V was clipped by 6 bases and J by 8 bases, with 10 bases between them. The CDR3 loop reads CASRTGRGELFF. As DNA, the CDR3 is TGTGCCAGCAGAACAGGGCGAGGGGAGCTGTTTTTT.

The chain is built from TRBV29-1 and TRBJ2-3; D call uncertain. The germline gives CDR1 SQVTM, CDR2 ANQGSEA. This CDR3 region has 11 residues. With 4 bases removed from V and 4 bases from J, the gap between germline ends came to 6 bases. The CDR3 DNA sequence: TGCAGCGTTGTATTTGCAGATACGCAGTATTTT. It encodes CSVVFADTQYF.

The chain has TRBV4-3 and TRBJ1-5; a weak D match, TRBD1 (5 bases). Trimming took off 11 bases at V and 0 bases at J, with 11 bases between the two ends. This CDR3 region has 13 residues. Germline CDR1 reads LGHNA; CDR2 reads YSLEER. The CDR3 sequence: CAPPGGSNQPQHF. DNA of the CDR3: TGCGCCCCCCCCGGGGGTAGCAATCAGCCCCAGCATTTT.